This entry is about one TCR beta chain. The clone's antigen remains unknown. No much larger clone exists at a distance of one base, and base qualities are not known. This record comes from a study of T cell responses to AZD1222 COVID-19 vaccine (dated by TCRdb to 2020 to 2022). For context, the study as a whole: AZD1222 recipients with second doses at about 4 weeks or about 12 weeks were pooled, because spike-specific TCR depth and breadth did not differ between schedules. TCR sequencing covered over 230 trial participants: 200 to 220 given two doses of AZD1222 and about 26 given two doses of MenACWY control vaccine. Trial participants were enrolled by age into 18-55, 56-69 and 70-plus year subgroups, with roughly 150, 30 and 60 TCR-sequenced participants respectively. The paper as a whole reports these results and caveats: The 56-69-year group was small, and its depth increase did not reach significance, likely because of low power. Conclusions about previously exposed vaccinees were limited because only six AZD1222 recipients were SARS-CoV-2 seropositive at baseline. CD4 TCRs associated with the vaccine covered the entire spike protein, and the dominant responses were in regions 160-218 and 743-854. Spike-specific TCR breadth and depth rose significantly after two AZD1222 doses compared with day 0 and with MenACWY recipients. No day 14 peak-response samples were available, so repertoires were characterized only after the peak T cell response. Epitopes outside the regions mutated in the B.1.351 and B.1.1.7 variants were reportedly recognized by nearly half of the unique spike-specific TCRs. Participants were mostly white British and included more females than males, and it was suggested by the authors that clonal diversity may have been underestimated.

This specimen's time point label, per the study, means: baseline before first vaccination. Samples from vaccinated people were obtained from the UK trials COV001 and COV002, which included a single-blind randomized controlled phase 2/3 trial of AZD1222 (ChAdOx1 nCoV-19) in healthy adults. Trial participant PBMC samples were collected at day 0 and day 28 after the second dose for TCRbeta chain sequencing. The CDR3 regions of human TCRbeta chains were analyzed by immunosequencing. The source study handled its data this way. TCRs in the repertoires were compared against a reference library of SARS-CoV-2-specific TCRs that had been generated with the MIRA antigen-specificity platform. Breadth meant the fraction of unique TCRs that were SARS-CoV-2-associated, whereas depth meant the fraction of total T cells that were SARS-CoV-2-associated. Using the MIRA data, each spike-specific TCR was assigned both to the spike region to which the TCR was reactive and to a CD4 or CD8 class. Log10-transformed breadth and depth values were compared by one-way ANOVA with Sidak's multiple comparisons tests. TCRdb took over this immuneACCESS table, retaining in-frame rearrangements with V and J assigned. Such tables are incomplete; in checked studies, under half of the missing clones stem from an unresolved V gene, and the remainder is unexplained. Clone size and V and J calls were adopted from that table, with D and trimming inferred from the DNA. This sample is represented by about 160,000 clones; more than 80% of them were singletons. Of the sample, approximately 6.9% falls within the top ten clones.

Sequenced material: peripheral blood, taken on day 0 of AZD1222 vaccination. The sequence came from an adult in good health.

The sequenced DNA is TGTGCCACCAGCAGAGACAGGGGGCACGAGCAGTACTTC. It codes for CATSRDRGHEQYF. The chain uses TRBV15 and TRBJ2-7; the central 8 bases match TRBD1. Clipping removes 0 bases from V and 5 bases from J, with 0 as the unmatched junction base count. As encoded in the germline V gene (reference sequence), CDR1 is LNHNV while CDR2 is YYDKDF. Including the terminal cysteine and phenylalanine, the CDR3 comprises 13 residues. Only the CDR3 region is kept as DNA, spanning 39 bases read in frame from base 1.